The 23 T cell receptor beta chains presented below share a single source sample, sequenced in a study of metastatic and nonmetastatic thyroid tumors. TCRdb re-called clones from the PCR reads using MiXCR. The sample has nearly 35,000 clones, about a sixth seen once. Each patient went into thyroid surgery without having received any treatment. Material: blood. The receptor source for this set is a female donor with papillary thyroid cancer or a benign thyroid nodule (not recorded which). Some clones in this sample may be carry-over from other donors' samples.

This chain uses TRBV13 with TRBJ1-4, with D uncertain. Looked up from germline, CDR1 is PRHDT and CDR2 is FYEKMQ (reference sequence). Trimming shortened V by 5 bases and J by 3 bases, and 16 bases separated the two germline ends. This CDR3 has 16 residues. The CDR3 coding sequence is TGTGCCAGCAGCGCCCGAGTGTCGGTGGCTAATGAAAAACTGTTTTTT. The encoded protein is CASSARVSVANEKLFF.

This clone occurred many times. The chain is built from TRBV2 and TRBJ2-2; D may be TRBD1 (6 bases). CDR3 length equals 14 residues. Germline-derived CDR1 and CDR2 are SNHLY and FYNNEI. The V gene lost 4 bases and the J gene lost 4 bases, with 10 bases spanning the gap. Here the CDR3 DNA reads TGTGCCAGCAGTGTCGGACAGATCACCGGGGAGCTGTTTTTT. Its protein product is CASSVGQITGELFF. Looking up the rest from reference TRBV2 and TRBJ2-2 gives the full variable domain: EPEVTQTPSHQVTQMGQEVILRCVPISNHLYFYWYRQILGQKVEFLVSFYNNEISEKSEIFDDQFSVERPDGSNFTLKIRSTKLEDSAMYFCASSVGQITGELFFGEGSRLTVL.

This clone was detected many times. The chain recombines TRBV2 with TRBJ2-7; D is uncertain. V was cut by 0 bases and J by 3 bases, with 6 bases left in between. Germline CDR1 reads SNHLY; CDR2 reads FYNNEI. The CDR3 contains 13 residues. In DNA, the CDR3 is TGTGCCAGCAGTGAAGCGGAGAACTACGAGCAGTACTTC. Translated, it gives CASSEAENYEQYF.

The table lists this clone with many counts. The V and J genes are TRBV20-1 and TRBJ2-7; 14 nucleotides line up with TRBD2. CDR1 is DFQATT and CDR2 is SNEGSKA in the germline V gene (reference sequence). The CDR3 runs to 15 residues. Losses at the gene ends were 3 bases for V and 0 bases for J; bases not matched to a gene: 1. The CDR3 DNA reads as TGCAGTGCTAGGGGACTAGCGGGAGACTCCTACGAGCAGTACTTC. Its protein product is CSARGLAGDSYEQYF.

Many counts were recorded for this clone. The V gene is TRBV5-4, the J gene TRBJ1-5, with D hard to call. V dropped 5 bases and J dropped 5 bases, with 17 bases sitting between them. This CDR3 has 15 residues. Germline CDR1 reads SGHNT; CDR2 reads YYREEE (reference sequence). This CDR3 reads CASSLWAAKDQPQHF. CDR3 sequence (DNA): TGTGCCAGCAGTCTCTGGGCCGCGAAAGATCAGCCCCAGCATTTT.

Turning to this clone: At the DNA level, this CDR3 is encoded by other sequences in the same sample as well. The rearrangement links TRBV20-1 to TRBJ2-7; D tentatively reads TRBD1 or TRBD2 (7 bases each). With 4 bases removed from V and 0 bases from J, the gap between germline ends came to 16 bases. This CDR3 region has 15 residues. Germline CDR1 DFQATT, CDR2 SNEGSKA (reference sequence). The CDR3 DNA reads as TGCAGTGCTAAGGGAGGGGGCACTACCTCCTACGAGCAGTACTTC. This translates into CSAKGGGTTSYEQYF.

Ten or more counts support this clone. The chain combines TRBV5-1 with TRBJ2-7; D remains ambiguous. The V end lost 4 bases, the J end lost 0 bases, and 14 bases lay between the germline ends. The CDR3 loop spans 15 amino acids. The V gene's germline CDR1 is SGHRS and CDR2 YFSETQ. The CDR3 coding sequence is TGCGCCAGCAGCCCGGACGTATCGAGCTCCTACGAGCAGTACTTC. Its protein is CASSPDVSSSYEQYF.

This clone was counted many times. A read error may be the cause here, since a much bigger clone is one base away. This sequence joins TRBV5-1 and TRBJ2-1; D gene unclear. Germline V gene sequence: CDR1 SGHRS, CDR2 YFSETQ. There are 12 residues in the CDR3. Trimming cost V 4 bases and J 2 bases, with 4 bases left between them. The CDR3 DNA is TGCGCCAGCAGCCTCCCCTACAATGAGCAGTTCTTC. Encoded protein: CASSLPYNEQFF. Using reference TRBV5-1 and TRBJ2-1 for the parts outside the CDR3, the full variable domain is KAGVTQTPRYLIKTRGQQVTLSCSPISGHRSVSWYQQTPGQGLQFLFEYFSETQRNKGNFPGRFSGRQFSNSRSEMNVSTLELGDSALYLCASSLPYNEQFFGPGTRLTVL.

This clone was detected many times. CDR3 protein: CASSADRDPLHNEQFF. CDR3 coding DNA: TGTGCCAGCAGTGCTGACAGGGACCCCTTACACAATGAGCAGTTCTTC. V gene TRBV27 combines with J gene TRBJ2-1, with TRBD1 matching 7 bases. The length of the CDR3 is 16 residues. Germline assignment: CDR1 MNHEY and CDR2 SMNVEV (reference sequence). The V segment lost 5 bases and the J segment 5 bases; nucleotides outside the gene matches: 12.

The chain uses TRBV20-1 and TRBJ2-1; possible D gene TRBD2, 6 bases. The germline V and J ends were trimmed by 0 bases and 2 bases, with 14 bases remaining between them. The CDR3 has 16 residues. From germline, CDR1 is DFQATT and CDR2 SNEGSKA (reference sequence). CDR3 DNA: TGCAGTGCTAGAGATGAGGACTACTCACCCTACAATGAGCAGTTCTTC. This codes for CSARDEDYSPYNEQFF.

In its sample, this clone was seen a few times. The rearrangement links TRBV7-2 to TRBJ1-2; TRBD1 is a possible D gene (5 bases). CDR3 length equals 15 residues. Trimming took off 5 bases at V and 6 bases at J, with 19 bases between the two ends. Germline loops: CDR1 SGHTA, CDR2 FQGNSA. The CDR3 reads CASSPWGGGWDGYTF. As DNA, the CDR3 is TGTGCCAGCAGCCCATGGGGTGGGGGTTGGGATGGCTACACCTTC.

This clone has ten or more counts. The chain links TRBV5-1 to TRBJ2-1; TRBD2 is a possible D gene (6 bases). Germline V gene sequence: CDR1 SGHRS, CDR2 YFSETQ. The CDR3 length is 16 residues. The V end lost 0 bases, the J end lost 3 bases, and 13 bases lay between the germline ends. CDR3 amino acids: CASSLEGSGVYNEQFF. The CDR3 DNA follows: TGCGCCAGCAGCTTGGAGGGTAGCGGAGTCTACAATGAGCAGTTCTTC.

In this sample, this clone turned up many times. The chain couples TRBV9 to TRBJ2-2; D gene ambiguous. The germline V gene encodes CDR1 SGDLS and CDR2 YYNGEE. Trimming took 0 bases from V and 7 from J, leaving 7 bases between them. The CDR3 extends over 13 amino acids. The CDR3, as DNA: TGTGCCAGCAGCGTAGCTACAGACGGGGAGCTGTTTTTT. Its translation: CASSVATDGELFF. Using reference TRBV9 and TRBJ2-2 for the parts outside the CDR3, the full variable domain is DSGVTQTPKHLITATGQRVTLRCSPRSGDLSVYWYQQSLDQGLQFLIQYYNGEERAKGNILERFSAQQFPDLHSELNLSSLELGDSALYFCASSVATDGELFFGEGSRLTVL.

This clone was observed many times. The CDR3 coding sequence is TGTGCCAGCAGTTCGTCCCGGGACAGGGGTAGATCACCCCTCCACTTT. It encodes CASSSSRDRGRSPLHF. The J gene is TRBJ1-6, the V gene TRBV12-3 or TRBV12-4, with 10 bases aligning to TRBD1. The CDR3 runs 16 residues. V dropped 4 bases and J dropped 10; count of bases not matched to a gene: 10.

The chain couples TRBV3-1 to TRBJ1-5; D is unresolved. CDR3 size: 14 residues. Trimming took 1 base from V and 4 from J, leaving 8 bases between them. Germline V gene lookup returns CDR1 LGHDT and CDR2 YNNKEL (reference sequence). This chain's CDR3 is CASSQGRLNQPQHF. The CDR3 bases are TGTGCCAGCAGCCAAGGACGGCTTAATCAGCCCCAGCATTTT.

At least ten counts were recorded for this clone. The V and J genes are TRBV30 and TRBJ1-1, with D uncertain. This CDR3 contains 12 residues. The germline V gene encodes CDR1 GTSNPN and CDR2 SVGIG (reference sequence). The CDR3 protein is CVCHRISTEAFF. The CDR3 nucleotides are TGTGTCTGTCACAGAATTTCCACTGAAGCTTTCTTT.

This clone has ten or more counts. The chain has TRBV5-1 and TRBJ1-2; 8 bases agree with TRBD1. Unmatched junction bases numbered 8, after V lost 5 bases and J lost 8 bases. The CDR3 length is 13 residues. The V gene's germline CDR1 is SGHRS and CDR2 YFSETQ. The DNA of the CDR3 is TGCGCCAGCAGACCCAAGACAGGGGACGGCTACACCTTC. Amino acid sequence: CASRPKTGDGYTF.

The chain employs TRBV7-3 and TRBJ2-7; D ambiguous. This CDR3 has 15 amino acids. Deletions cut 5 bases from V and 5 bases from J, with 19 bases between. From germline, CDR1 is SGHTA and CDR2 FQGTGA. This CDR3 is CASSPSYQPTDEQYF. The CDR3 DNA follows: TGTGCCAGCAGCCCATCCTACCAGCCTACCGACGAGCAGTACTTC.

This clone appeared many times. CDR3 residues: CASSSLAGSNEQFF. As DNA, the CDR3 is TGCGCCAGCAGCTCGTTAGCGGGAAGCAATGAGCAGTTCTTC. This chain connects TRBV5-1 to TRBJ2-1; 8 nucleotides agree with TRBD2. Germline CDR1 is SGHRS and CDR2 is YFSETQ. This CDR3 region has 14 residues. V gave up 3 bases and J gave up 6 bases; unmatched junction bases: 5.

V is TRBV5-1 and J is TRBJ2-7; D is uncertain. Germline CDR1 SGHRS, CDR2 YFSETQ. V dropped 2 bases and J dropped 3 bases, with 9 bases sitting between them. This CDR3 region has 13 residues. The CDR3 is CASSLRVFYEQYF. Here the CDR3 DNA reads TGCGCCAGCAGCTTAAGGGTTTTCTACGAGCAGTACTTC. The complete variable domain, with remaining parts taken from reference TRBV5-1 and TRBJ2-7, reads KAGVTQTPRYLIKTRGQQVTLSCSPISGHRSVSWYQQTPGQGLQFLFEYFSETQRNKGNFPGRFSGRQFSNSRSEMNVSTLELGDSALYLCASSLRVFYEQYFGPGTRLTVT.

This clone is termed medium-sized. The rearrangement uses TRBV27 and TRBJ2-1, with 10 bases aligning to TRBD2. Looked up from germline, CDR1 is MNHEY and CDR2 is SMNVEV (reference sequence). The V gene end was trimmed by 2 bases and the J gene end by 10 bases; junction bases not matched to a gene: 5. This CDR3 contains 14 residues. CDR3 sequence: CASSLGTSVKEQFF. The CDR3 DNA follows: TGTGCCAGCAGTTTAGGGACTAGCGTAAAGGAGCAGTTCTTC.

In this sample, this clone turned up many times. The chain links TRBV20-1 to TRBJ2-1, with 12 bases matching TRBD1. In germline, CDR1 is DFQATT, CDR2 SNEGSKA (reference sequence). The CDR3 is 18 amino acids. Trimming cost V 5 bases and J 12 bases; bases outside gene matches: 23. The CDR3 bases are TGCAGTGCTCAAGGGACCGTCACAGAGAGGGACAGGGGGCGGGGGCAGTTCTTC. The encoded protein is CSAQGTVTERDRGRGQFF.

Many counts were recorded for this clone. The V gene is TRBV2, the J gene TRBJ2-1; D unclear. This CDR3 contains 13 residues. V dropped 2 bases and J dropped 8 bases, with 10 bases sitting between them. Germline assignment: CDR1 SNHLY and CDR2 FYNNEI. CDR3 sequence reads: CASSERWSDEQFF. CDR3 sequence (DNA): TGTGCCAGCAGTGAACGTTGGAGCGATGAGCAGTTCTTC.